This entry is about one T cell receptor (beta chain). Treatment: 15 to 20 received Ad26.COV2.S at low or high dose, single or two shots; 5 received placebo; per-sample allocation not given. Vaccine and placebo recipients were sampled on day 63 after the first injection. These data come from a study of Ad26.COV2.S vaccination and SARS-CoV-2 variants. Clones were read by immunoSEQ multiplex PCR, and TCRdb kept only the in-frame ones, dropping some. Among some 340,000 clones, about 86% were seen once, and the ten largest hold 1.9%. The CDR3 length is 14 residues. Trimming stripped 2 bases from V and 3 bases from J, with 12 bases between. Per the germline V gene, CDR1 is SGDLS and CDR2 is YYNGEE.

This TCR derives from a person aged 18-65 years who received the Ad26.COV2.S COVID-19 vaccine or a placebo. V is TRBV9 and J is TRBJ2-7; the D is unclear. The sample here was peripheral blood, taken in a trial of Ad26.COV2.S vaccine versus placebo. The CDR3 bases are TGTGCCAGCAGCGTCGAGGTTTCGGGCTACGAGCAGTACTTC. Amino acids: CASSVEVSGYEQYF.